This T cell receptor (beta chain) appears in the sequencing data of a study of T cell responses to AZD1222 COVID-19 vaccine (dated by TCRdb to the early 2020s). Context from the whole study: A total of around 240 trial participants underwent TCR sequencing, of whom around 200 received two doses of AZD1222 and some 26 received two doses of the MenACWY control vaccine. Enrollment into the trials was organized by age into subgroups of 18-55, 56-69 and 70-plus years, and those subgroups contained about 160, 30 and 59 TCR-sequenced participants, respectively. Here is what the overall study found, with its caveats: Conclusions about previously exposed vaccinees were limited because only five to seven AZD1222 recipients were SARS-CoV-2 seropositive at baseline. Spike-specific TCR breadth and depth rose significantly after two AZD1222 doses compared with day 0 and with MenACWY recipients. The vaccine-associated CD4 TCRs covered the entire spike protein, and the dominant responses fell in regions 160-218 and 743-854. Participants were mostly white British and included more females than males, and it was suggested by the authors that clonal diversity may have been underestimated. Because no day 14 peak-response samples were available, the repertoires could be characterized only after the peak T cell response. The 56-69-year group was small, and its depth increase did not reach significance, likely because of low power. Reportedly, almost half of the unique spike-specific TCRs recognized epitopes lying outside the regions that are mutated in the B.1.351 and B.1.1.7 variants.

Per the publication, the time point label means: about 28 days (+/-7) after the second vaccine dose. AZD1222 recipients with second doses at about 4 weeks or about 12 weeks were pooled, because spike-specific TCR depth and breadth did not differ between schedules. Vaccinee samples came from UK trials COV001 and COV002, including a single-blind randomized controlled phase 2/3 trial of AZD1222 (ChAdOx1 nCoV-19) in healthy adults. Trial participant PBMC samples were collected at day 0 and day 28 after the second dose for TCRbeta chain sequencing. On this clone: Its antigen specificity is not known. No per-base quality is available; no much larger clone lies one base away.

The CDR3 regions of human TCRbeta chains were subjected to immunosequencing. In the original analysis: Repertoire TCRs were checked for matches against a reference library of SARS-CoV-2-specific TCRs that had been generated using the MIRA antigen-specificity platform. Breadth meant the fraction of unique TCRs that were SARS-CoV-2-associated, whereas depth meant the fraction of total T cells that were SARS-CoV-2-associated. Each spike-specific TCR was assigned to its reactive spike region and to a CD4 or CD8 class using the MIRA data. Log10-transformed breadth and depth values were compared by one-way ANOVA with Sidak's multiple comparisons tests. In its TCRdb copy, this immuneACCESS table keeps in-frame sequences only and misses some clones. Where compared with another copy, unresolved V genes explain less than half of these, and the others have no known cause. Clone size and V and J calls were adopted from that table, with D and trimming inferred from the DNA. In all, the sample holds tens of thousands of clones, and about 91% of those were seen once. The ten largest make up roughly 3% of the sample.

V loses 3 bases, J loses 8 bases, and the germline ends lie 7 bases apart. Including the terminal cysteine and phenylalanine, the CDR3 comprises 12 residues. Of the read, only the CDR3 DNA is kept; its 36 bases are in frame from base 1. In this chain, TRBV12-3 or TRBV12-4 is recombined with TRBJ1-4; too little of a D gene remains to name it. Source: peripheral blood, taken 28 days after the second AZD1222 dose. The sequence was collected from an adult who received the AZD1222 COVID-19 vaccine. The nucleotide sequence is TGTGCCAGCAGTTTGCGATTCGAAAAACTGTTTTTT. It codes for CASSLRFEKLFF.